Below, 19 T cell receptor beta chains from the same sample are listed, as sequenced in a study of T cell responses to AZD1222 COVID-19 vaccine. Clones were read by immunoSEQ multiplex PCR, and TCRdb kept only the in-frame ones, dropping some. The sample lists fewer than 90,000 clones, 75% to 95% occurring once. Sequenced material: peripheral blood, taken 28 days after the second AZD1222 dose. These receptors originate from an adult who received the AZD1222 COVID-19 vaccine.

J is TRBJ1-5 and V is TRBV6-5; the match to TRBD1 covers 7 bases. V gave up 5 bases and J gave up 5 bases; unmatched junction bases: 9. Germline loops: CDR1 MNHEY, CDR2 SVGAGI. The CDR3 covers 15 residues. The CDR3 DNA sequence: TGTGCCAGCAGTCCTGGGACAGTCTCCGATCAGCCCCAGCATTTT. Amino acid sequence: CASSPGTVSDQPQHF.

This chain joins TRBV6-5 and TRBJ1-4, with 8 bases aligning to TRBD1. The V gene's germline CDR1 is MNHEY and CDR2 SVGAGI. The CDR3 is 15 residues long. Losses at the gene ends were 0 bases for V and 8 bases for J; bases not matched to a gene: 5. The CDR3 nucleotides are TGTGCCAGCAGTTACTCCGGACAGGGTGGGGAAAAACTGTTTTTT. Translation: CASSYSGQGGEKLFF.

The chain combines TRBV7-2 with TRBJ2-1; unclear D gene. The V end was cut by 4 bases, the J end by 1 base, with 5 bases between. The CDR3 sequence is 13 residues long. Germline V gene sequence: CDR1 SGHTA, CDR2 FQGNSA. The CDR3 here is CASSWQSYNEQFF. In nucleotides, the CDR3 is TGTGCCAGCAGCTGGCAATCCTACAATGAGCAGTTCTTC. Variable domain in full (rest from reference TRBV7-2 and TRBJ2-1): GAGVSQSPSNKVTEKGKDVELRCDPISGHTALYWYRQSLGQGLEFLIYFQGNSAPDKSGLPSDRFSAERTGGSVSTLTIQRTQQEDSAVYLCASSWQSYNEQFFGPGTRLTVL.

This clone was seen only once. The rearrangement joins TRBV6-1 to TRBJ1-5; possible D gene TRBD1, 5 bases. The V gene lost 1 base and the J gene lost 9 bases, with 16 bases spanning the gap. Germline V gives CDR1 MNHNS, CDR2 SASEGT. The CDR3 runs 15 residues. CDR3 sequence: CASSEGRQAGRPQHF. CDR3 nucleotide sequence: TGTGCCAGCAGTGAAGGTCGGCAGGCAGGGCGGCCCCAGCATTTT.

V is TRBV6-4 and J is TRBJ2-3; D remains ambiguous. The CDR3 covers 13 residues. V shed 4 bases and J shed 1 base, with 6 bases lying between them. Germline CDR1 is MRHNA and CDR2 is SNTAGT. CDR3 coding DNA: TGTGCCAGCAGTGTCGAGGGCACAGATACGCAGTATTTT. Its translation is CASSVEGTDTQYF.

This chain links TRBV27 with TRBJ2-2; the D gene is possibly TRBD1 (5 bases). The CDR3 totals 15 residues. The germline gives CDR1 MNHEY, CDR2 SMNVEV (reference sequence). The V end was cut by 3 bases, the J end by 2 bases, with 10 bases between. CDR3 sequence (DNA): TGTGCCAGCAGTTTTAGTGGGGCAAACACCGGGGAGCTGTTTTTT. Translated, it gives CASSFSGANTGELFF.

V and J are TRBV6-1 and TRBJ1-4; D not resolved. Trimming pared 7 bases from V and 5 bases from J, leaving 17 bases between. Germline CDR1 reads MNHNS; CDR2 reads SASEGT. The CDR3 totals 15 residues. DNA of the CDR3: TGTGCCAGCAATTCCCAAGGGAGAGAGAATGAAAAACTGTTTTTT. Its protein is CASNSQGRENEKLFF.

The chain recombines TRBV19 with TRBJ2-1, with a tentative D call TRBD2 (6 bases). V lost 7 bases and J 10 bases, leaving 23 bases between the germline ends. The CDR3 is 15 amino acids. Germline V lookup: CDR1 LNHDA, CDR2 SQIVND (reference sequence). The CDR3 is CASKVGGAQEHEQFF. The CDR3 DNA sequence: TGTGCCAGTAAGGTAGGCGGGGCGCAGGAGCACGAGCAGTTCTTC.

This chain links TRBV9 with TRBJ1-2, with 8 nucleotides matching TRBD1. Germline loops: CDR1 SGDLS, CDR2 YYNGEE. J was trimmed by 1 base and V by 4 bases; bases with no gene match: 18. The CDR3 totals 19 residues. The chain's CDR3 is CASSPHSRDRSRINYGYTF. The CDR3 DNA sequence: TGTGCCAGCAGCCCCCATTCCCGGGACAGGAGCCGTATTAACTATGGCTACACCTTC.

The CDR3: CASRDNYGYTF. The CDR3 DNA follows: TGTGCCAGCAGGGATAACTATGGCTACACCTTC. The V call is TRBV5-8, the J call TRBJ1-2; no definite D call. The V and J ends lost 5 bases and 1 base respectively, with 3 bases between them. The CDR3 contains 11 residues. CDR1 is SGHTS and CDR2 is YDEGEE in the germline V gene.

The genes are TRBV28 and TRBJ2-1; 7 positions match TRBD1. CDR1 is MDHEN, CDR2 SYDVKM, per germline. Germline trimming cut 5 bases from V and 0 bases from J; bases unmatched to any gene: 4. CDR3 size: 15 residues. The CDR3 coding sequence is TGTGCCAGCAGTCGACAGGGAAGCTCCTACAATGAGCAGTTCTTC. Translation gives CASSRQGSSYNEQFF.

This CDR3 reads CAWSGDRIKNSNQPQHF. The CDR3 coding sequence is TGTGCCTGGAGTGGGGACCGAATAAAAAATAGCAATCAGCCCCAGCATTTT. The J gene is TRBJ1-5, the V gene TRBV30, with TRBD1 as a possible D gene (5 bases). Germline V lookup: CDR1 GTSNPN, CDR2 SVGIG (reference sequence). This CDR3 is built from 17 residues. The V end lost 1 base, the J end lost 0 bases, and 16 bases lay between the germline ends.

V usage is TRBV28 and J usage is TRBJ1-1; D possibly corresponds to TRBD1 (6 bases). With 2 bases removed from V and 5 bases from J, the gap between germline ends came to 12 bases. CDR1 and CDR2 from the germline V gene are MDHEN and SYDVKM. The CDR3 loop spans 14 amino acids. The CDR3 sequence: CASSLRGGATEAFF. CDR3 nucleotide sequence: TGTGCCAGCAGTTTACGGGGGGGGGCGACTGAAGCTTTCTTT.

The CDR3 nucleotides are TGTGCCAGCAGCCGAGCGGGAGTGGGCGGGGAGCAGTTCTTC. Protein product: CASSRAGVGGEQFF. V and J are TRBV3-1 (or the pseudogene TRBV3-2) and TRBJ2-1; 8 nucleotides line up with TRBD2. Germline-derived CDR1 and CDR2 are LGHDT and YNNKEL (reference sequence). The V gene end was trimmed by 4 bases and the J gene end by 10 bases; junction bases not matched to a gene: 9. The CDR3 has 14 residues.

CDR3 DNA: TGTGCCAGCAGTTTGAGGGGCTCAATCGACTATGGCTACACCTTC. It specifies CASSLRGSIDYGYTF. This chain connects TRBV27 to TRBJ1-2, with a weak D call TRBD1 (5 bases). Per the germline V gene, CDR1 is MNHEY and CDR2 is SMNVEV (reference sequence). Trimming left V 3 bases short and J 3 bases short, with 14 bases between. CDR3 length: 15 amino acids.

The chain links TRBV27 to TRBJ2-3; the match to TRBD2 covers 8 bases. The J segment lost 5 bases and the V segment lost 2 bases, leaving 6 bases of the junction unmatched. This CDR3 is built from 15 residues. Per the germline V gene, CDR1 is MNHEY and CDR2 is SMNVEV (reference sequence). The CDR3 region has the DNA TGTGCCAGCAGTTTAGGAGCGGGAGTTCGAGATACGCAGTATTTT. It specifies CASSLGAGVRDTQYF.

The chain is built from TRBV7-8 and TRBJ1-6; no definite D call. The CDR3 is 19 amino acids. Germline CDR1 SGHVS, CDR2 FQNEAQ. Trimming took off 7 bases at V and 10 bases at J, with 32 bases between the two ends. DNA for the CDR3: TGTGCCAGCACCCCTATAGTCGTTACGACCGGCGGCTGGAAATCACCCCTCCACTTT. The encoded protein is CASTPIVVTTGGWKSPLHF.

The CDR3 spells CSVEDTGGLRDTQYF. In DNA, the CDR3 is TGCAGCGTTGAAGATACAGGGGGCTTAAGGGATACGCAGTATTTT. This chain links TRBV29-1 with TRBJ2-3, with TRBD1 matching 9 bases. Per germline, CDR1 SQVTM and CDR2 ANQGSEA. V lost 0 bases and J lost 6; bases outside the gene matches: 7. The CDR3 loop spans 15 amino acids.

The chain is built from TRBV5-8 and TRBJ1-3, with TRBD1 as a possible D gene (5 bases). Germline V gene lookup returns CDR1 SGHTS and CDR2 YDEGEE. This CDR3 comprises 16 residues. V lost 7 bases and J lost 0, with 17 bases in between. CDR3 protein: CASELPGADSGNTIYF. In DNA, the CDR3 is TGTGCCAGCGAATTACCCGGGGCCGACTCTGGAAACACCATATATTTT.